The present entry profiles one T cell receptor (beta chain) with its context. What it binds is not known. The sample belongs to a study of shared clonotypes between healthy human individuals. Study as a whole: The study enrolled two women and a few men aged 18 to 49.

TCRdb's copy holds only in-frame clones and misses some; the assay was immunoSEQ multiplex PCR. The repertoire has 2 million to 2.5 million clones, roughly 94% of them found once; the top ten carry 0.13%. Findings and caveats of the study: The study sampled only blood, and tissue repertoires likely differ. At large depth, rarefaction still showed sorted-subset sequencing to be incomplete.

CDR3 length: 17 residues. Germline V gives CDR1 SGHVS, CDR2 FNYEAQ. After removal of 0 bases from V and 6 bases from J, the junction contained 8 bases not matched to a gene. Donors, without exception, were Caucasian adults residing in Nashville, Tennessee. Sequenced input: naive CD4+ T cells sorted from blood. The sample's subset: CD45RA+ positively selected. The chain carries TRBV7-6 and TRBJ1-6; 7 nucleotides match TRBD1. The sequence derives from a man younger than 35 in good health. The CDR3 nucleotides are TGTGCCAGCAGCTTAGCGACTATTGGGACAGTTAATTCACCCCTCCACTTT. This codes for CASSLATIGTVNSPLHF.